This TCR beta chain was sequenced for a study of response to subunit inactivated influenza vaccine. Points from the study as a whole: Authors suggested each seasonal flu vaccination may recruit only limited numbers of new T cells.

The CDR3 runs 16 residues. V was clipped by 0 bases and J by 5 bases, with 12 bases between them. Germline-derived CDR1 and CDR2 are SGHRS and YFSETQ. TCRdb used MiXCR to reprocess the RT-PCR reads, holding one entry per CDR3 protein. The sample records hundreds of thousands of distinct CDR3 sequences, roughly 14% being singletons. This clonotype was seen a few times. Its antigen is undetermined. The starting material was PBMCs from blood, obtained about 11 days after vaccination. The J gene is TRBJ1-6, the V gene TRBV5-1; D is unclear. This receptor was identified in a man aged 50 to 59 who received an inactivated influenza vaccine. CDR3 residues: CASSLEPVGHNSPLHF. In DNA, the CDR3 is TGCGCCAGCAGCTTGGAGCCAGTAGGTCATAATTCACCCCTCCACTTT.